The next 6 T cell receptor beta chains were all read from a single sample in a study of identifying expanded T cells in peripheral blood. Some clones are missing from TCRdb's copy, which holds only in-frame ones; the method was immunoSEQ multiplex PCR. The sample includes roughly 61,000 clones, about nine tenths of them seen just once. The sample was blood. Receptors were obtained from a person aged 18-70 years in good health.

DNA of the CDR3: TGTGCCAGCAGCTTCGGGACGGACTCCTACGAGCAGTACTTC. This gives the protein CASSFGTDSYEQYF. The chain links TRBV6-1 to TRBJ2-7; the D gene could be TRBD1 or TRBD2 (5 bases each). The CDR3 is 14 residues long. The V end was cut by 6 bases, the J end by 0 bases, with 12 bases between. The V gene's germline CDR1 is MNHNS and CDR2 SASEGT.

In this sample, this clone turned up a few times. The chain is built from TRBV19 and TRBJ1-4; 11 nucleotides align to TRBD1. This CDR3 has 15 amino acids. Germline V lookup: CDR1 LNHDA, CDR2 SQIVND (reference sequence). The V gene end was trimmed by 7 bases and the J gene end by 3 bases; junction bases not matched to a gene: 4. CDR3 in amino acids: CASTRTGGSNEKLFF. DNA of the CDR3: TGTGCCAGTACCCGGACAGGGGGCTCTAATGAAAAACTGTTTTTT.

The J gene is TRBJ1-5, the V gene TRBV19; D may be TRBD1 (6 bases). This CDR3 has 14 residues. In germline, CDR1 is LNHDA, CDR2 SQIVND (reference sequence). V dropped 6 bases and J dropped 11 bases, with 20 bases sitting between them. The CDR3 DNA reads as TGTGCCAGTAGCACCGGGACAAACTCTAGGTCCCAGCATTTT. Protein: CASSTGTNSRSQHF. The complete variable domain, with remaining parts taken from reference TRBV19 and TRBJ1-5, reads DGGITQSPKYLFRKEGQNVTLSCEQNLNHDAMYWYRQDPGQGLRLIYYSQIVNDFQKGDIAEGYSVSREKKESFPLTVTSAQKNPTAFYLCASSTGTNSRSQHFGDGTRLSIL.

This chain uses TRBV7-2 with TRBJ2-7; possibly TRBD1 for D (6 bases). Trimming shortened V by 3 bases and J by 3 bases, and 12 bases separated the two germline ends. Germline CDR1 reads SGHTA; CDR2 reads FQGNSA. The length of the CDR3 is 14 residues. CDR3 sequence reads: CASSFNRVGYEQYF. DNA for the CDR3: TGTGCCAGCAGCTTCAACAGGGTCGGCTACGAGCAGTACTTC. Full variable domain (rest looked up from reference TRBV7-2 and TRBJ2-7): GAGVSQSPSNKVTEKGKDVELRCDPISGHTALYWYRQSLGQGLEFLIYFQGNSAPDKSGLPSDRFSAERTGGSVSTLTIQRTQQEDSAVYLCASSFNRVGYEQYFGPGTRLTVT.

This chain joins TRBV6-5 and TRBJ2-7; D uncertain. Germline CDR1 is MNHEY and CDR2 is SVGAGI. The CDR3 covers 14 residues. V was clipped by 0 bases and J by 3 bases, with 9 bases between them. Written as DNA, the CDR3 is TGTGCCAGCAGTTACTCGGCATGGGACTACGAGCAGTACTTC. It is translated as CASSYSAWDYEQYF.

Only a few counts were recorded for this clone. The V call is TRBV10-3, the J call TRBJ2-2; D gene uncertain. CDR1 and CDR2 (germline): ENHRY, SYGVKD. V was trimmed by 10 bases and J by 7 bases, leaving 16 bases between them. This CDR3 spans 13 amino acids. The CDR3, as DNA: TGTGCCACTTCGACCGGCGGTGGCGGGGAGCTGTTTTTT. Amino acid sequence: CATSTGGGGELFF.